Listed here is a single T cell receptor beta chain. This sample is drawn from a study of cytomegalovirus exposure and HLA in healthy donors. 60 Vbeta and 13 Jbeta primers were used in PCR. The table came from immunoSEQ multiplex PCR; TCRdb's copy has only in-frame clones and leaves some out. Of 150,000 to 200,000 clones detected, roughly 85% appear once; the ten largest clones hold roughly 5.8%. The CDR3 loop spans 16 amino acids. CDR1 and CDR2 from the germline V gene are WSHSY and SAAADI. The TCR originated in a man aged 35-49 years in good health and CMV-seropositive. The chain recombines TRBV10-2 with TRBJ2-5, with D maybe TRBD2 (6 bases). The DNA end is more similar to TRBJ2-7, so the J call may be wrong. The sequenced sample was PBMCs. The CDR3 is CASSGSWRANSYEQYF. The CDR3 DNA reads TGCGCCAGCAGTGGGTCGTGGAGGGCCAACTCCTACGAGCAGTACTTC.